What follows are 6 T cell receptor beta chains derived from one specimen sequenced in a study of cytomegalovirus exposure and HLA in healthy donors. PCR used 60 Vbeta primers and 13 Jbeta primers. TCRdb's table, derived via immunoSEQ multiplex PCR, lists solely in-frame clones and lacks some. Seen here are about 130,000 clones, roughly a tenth observed once, and the top ten hold about 4.7%. Sequencing input: PBMCs. The receptor source for this set is a woman younger than 35 in good health and CMV-seropositive.

This clone was detected only a few times. The J gene is TRBJ2-2, the V gene TRBV7-9; TRBD2 agrees at 8 bases. CDR1 is SEHNR, CDR2 FQNEAQ, per germline (reference sequence). V lost 4 bases, J lost 4 bases, and 2 bases stayed unmatched. The CDR3 has 14 amino acids. The CDR3 nucleotides are TGTGCCAGCAGCTGGACTAGCTTCACCGGGGAGCTGTTTTTT. Its translation is CASSWTSFTGELFF.

The chain uses TRBV7-6 and TRBJ2-1, with TRBD2 as a possible D gene (5 bases). CDR3 length: 14 residues. The V gene's germline CDR1 is SGHVS and CDR2 FNYEAQ. The ends were cut back, 1 base at V and 7 bases at J, with 11 bases in the middle. CDR3 loop: CASSLGEGRNEQFF. In nucleotides, the CDR3 is TGTGCCAGCAGCTTAGGCGAGGGCCGTAATGAGCAGTTCTTC.

V gene TRBV30 combines with J gene TRBJ2-7, with a possible D match to TRBD1 (5 bases). The CDR3 runs to 13 residues. Trimming left V 1 base short and J 3 bases short, with 10 bases between. Germline loops: CDR1 GTSNPN, CDR2 SVGIG (reference sequence). The CDR3 reads CAWSGGAGYEQYF. The CDR3 DNA is TGTGCCTGGAGTGGGGGCGCCGGCTACGAGCAGTACTTC.

The chain couples TRBV2 to TRBJ2-1, with 9 positions matching TRBD1. Trimming at V came to 7 bases and at J to 4 bases, leaving 8 bases not matched to a gene. The CDR3 is made up of 15 amino acids. Germline CDR1 is SNHLY and CDR2 is FYNNEI. The CDR3 region has the DNA TGTGCCAGCACCCTAGACAGGGGGGGTTACAATGAGCAGTTCTTC. This codes for CASTLDRGGYNEQFF.

This clone was detected a few times. The gene calls are TRBV10-2 and TRBJ2-1; TRBD2 aligns across 10 bases. CDR3 size: 15 residues. Germline V lookup: CDR1 WSHSY, CDR2 SAAADI. V trimming: 0 bases; J trimming: 9 bases; junction bases outside the gene matches: 5. Here the CDR3 reads CASSESLAGAPEQFF. CDR3 nucleotides: TGCGCCAGCAGTGAGTCGCTAGCGGGAGCGCCTGAGCAGTTCTTC.

This clone was found a few times. This chain links TRBV28 with TRBJ2-1; possibly TRBD1 for D (6 bases). Trimming pared 8 bases from V and 1 base from J, leaving 12 bases between. CDR3 size: 14 residues. Germline V lookup: CDR1 MDHEN, CDR2 SYDVKM. CDR3 in DNA: TGTGCCAGCCGACCAACAGGGTCCTACAATGAGCAGTTCTTC. Its protein product is CASRPTGSYNEQFF.